These T cell receptor beta chains were read from a single sample in a study of blood T cell repertoires in COVID-19. The data were produced by immunoSEQ multiplex PCR, yet TCRdb's version contains in-frame clones alone and is incomplete. The sample yields some 490,000 clones, approximately 91% seen once. Sequenced sample: PBMCs or T cells enriched from blood (not recorded which). These receptors were obtained from an older woman who had recovered from COVID-19. The CDR3 runs from the conserved cysteine through the conserved F or W. D genes are given only for firm matches.

V	D	J	DNA	CDR3
TRBV6-5	.	TRBJ2-2	TGTGCCAGCTCCGAGTCGGGGGGCGGGGACGGGGAGCTGTTTTTT	CASSESGGGDGELFF
TRBV6-5	TRBD1	TRBJ2-2	TGTGCCAGCAGCAGGGGACAGGGGGCACCCGGGGAGCTGTTTTTT	CASSRGQGAPGELFF
TRBV21-1	.	TRBJ1-2	TGTGCCAGCATTCTGACAGTCTACGACTATGGCTACACCTTC	CASILTVYDYGYTF
TRBV10-3	.	TRBJ1-4	TGTGCCATCAGTGAAAGACACGGTGTCCCTAATGAAAAACTGTTTTTT	CAISERHGVPNEKLFF
TRBV9	.	TRBJ1-2	TGTGCCAGCCGACCCCCGGGGGGCGAGGGCTACACCTTC	CASRPPGGEGYTF
TRBV7-2	TRBD2	TRBJ2-3	TGTGCCAGCAGCTTAGAGGCGGGGGGGCCTAATACGCAGTATTTT	CASSLEAGGPNTQYF
TRBV7-8	.	TRBJ2-2	TGTGCCAGCAGACAGGGTAACGCGAACACCGGGGAGCTGTTTTTT	CASRQGNANTGELFF
TRBV13	TRBD1	TRBJ1-2	TGTGCCAGCAGCCCCCCGACAGGGGAAAGCTATGGCTACACCTTC	CASSPPTGESYGYTF
TRBV3-1/TRBV3-2	TRBD1	TRBJ1-4	TGTGCCAGCAGCCAACAGGGGGATGAAAAACTGTTTTTT	CASSQQGDEKLFF
TRBV11-2	TRBD1	TRBJ2-5	TGTGCCAGCAGCTCTAACCTTGGACAGGGCGGGACCCAGTACTTC	CASSSNLGQGGTQYF
TRBV2	.	TRBJ2-3	TGTGCCAGCAGTGAAGCAGGGCCTAGCTCAGGCAGGTATTTT	CASSEAGPSSGRYF